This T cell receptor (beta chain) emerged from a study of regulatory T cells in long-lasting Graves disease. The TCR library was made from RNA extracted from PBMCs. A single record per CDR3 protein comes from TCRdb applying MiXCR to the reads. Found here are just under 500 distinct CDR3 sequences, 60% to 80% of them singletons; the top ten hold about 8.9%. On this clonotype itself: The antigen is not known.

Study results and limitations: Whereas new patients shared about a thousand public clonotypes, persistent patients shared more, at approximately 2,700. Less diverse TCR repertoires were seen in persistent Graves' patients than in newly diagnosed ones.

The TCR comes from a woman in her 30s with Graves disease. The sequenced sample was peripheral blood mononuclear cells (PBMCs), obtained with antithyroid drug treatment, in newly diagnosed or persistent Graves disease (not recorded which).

CDR3 region: CASPRVAVSYEQYF. The CDR3 bases are TGCGCCAGCCCGAGGGTAGCGGTCTCCTACGAGCAGTACTTC. The chain carries TRBV4-1 and TRBJ2-7; D possibly corresponds to TRBD2 (6 bases). Germline loops: CDR1 MGHRA, CDR2 YSYEKL. Trimming left V 8 bases short and J 0 bases short, with 14 bases between. This CDR3 is built from 14 residues.